This TCR beta chain derives from a study of OX40 agonist ivuxolimab in advanced cancers. Regarding the research as a whole: Ivuxolimab was a fully human IgG2 agonistic monoclonal antibody targeting the costimulatory receptor OX40 (CD134). Intravenous ivuxolimab was administered to patients every 2 weeks at six dose levels: 0.01, 0.1, 0.3, 1.5, 3 and 10 mg/kg. Among the roughly 50 dose-escalation patients, roughly 20 had hepatocellular carcinoma, about 15 melanoma, 9 renal cell carcinoma and 9 head and neck cancer. In the dose-escalation cohort, more than 75% of patients were male, and the mean age was approximately 60 years, with a range of roughly 20 to 80. Patients were allowed to have had prior anti-PD-1, anti-PD-L1 or anti-CTLA-4 therapy, and 40% of the dose-escalation patients had previously received checkpoint inhibitors. Partial responses were achieved by three dose-escalation patients, of whom one had hepatocellular carcinoma and two had cutaneous melanoma. The purpose of peripheral TCRbeta sequencing was to test whether ivuxolimab changed TCR sequence diversity and led to clonal T-cell expansion. The paper describes the monotherapy dose-escalation part (N ≈ 51 patients) of the phase I trial of ivuxolimab. Results and caveats for the whole study, not just this receptor: Low levels of normalized T-cell clonal expansion were also seen in some patients who did not respond. Clonal expansion of both CD4+ and CD8+ blood T cells was observed from baseline to week 6 at doses 0.1 to 3.0 mg/kg. After ivuxolimab, more expanded clones were found on average in CD8+ T cells than in CD4+ T cells. In partial responders in the 0.1-3.0 mg/kg groups, normalized peripheral clonal expansion was found to be among the lowest, especially among CD8+ T cells. The antigen specificity of the peripheral T cells that underwent clonal expansion was not determined.

Genomic DNA was isolated from the sorted cells so that the TCRbeta CDR3 region could be sequenced. The immunoSEQ Assay was used to sequence the TCRbeta CDR3 regions. TCRdb took over this immuneACCESS table, retaining in-frame rearrangements with V and J assigned. Such tables are incomplete; in checked studies, under half of the missing clones stem from an unresolved V gene, and the remainder is unexplained. The sample has fewer than 90,000 clones on record, 88% of them singletons. Of the sample, 2% to 2.5% falls within the top ten clones. The trial excluded patients who had a history of autoimmune disease or who were on systemic immunosuppression. Peripheral blood for TCR sequencing was drawn from every dose cohort at baseline, at cycle 4 day 1 and at cycle 7 day 1. The samples were drawn from a first-in-human, open-label, multicenter phase I dose-escalation trial of ivuxolimab. Adults with locally advanced or metastatic head and neck squamous cell, hepatocellular, melanoma or renal cell carcinoma were enrolled in the trial. Before TCR sequencing, CD4+ T cells and CD8+ T cells were sorted from peripheral blood as separate populations.

CDR1 and CDR2, looked up from the germline V gene (reference sequence), are GTSNPN and SVGIG. Taken from cysteine to phenylalanine, the CDR3 has 13 residues. Here the CDR3 DNA is all that survives: 39 bases in frame from base 1. V is cut by 0 bases and J by 9 bases, and the space between the germline ends is 9 bases. A few counts support this clone. It has no known antigen specificity. No base quality values were provided; no much bigger clone lies one nucleotide off. Sequencing was performed on CD4+ or CD8+ T cells sorted from blood, taken in a trial of the OX40 agonist ivuxolimab. This receptor was obtained from an adult with an advanced solid tumor such as melanoma, head and neck, liver or kidney cancer. The chain is assembled from TRBV30 and TRBJ1-6; TRBD1 is a possible D gene, resting on 5 matching bases. The CDR3 loop reads CAWSVTGGSPLHF. The nucleotide sequence reads TGTGCCTGGAGTGTGACCGGGGGTTCACCCCTCCACTTT.